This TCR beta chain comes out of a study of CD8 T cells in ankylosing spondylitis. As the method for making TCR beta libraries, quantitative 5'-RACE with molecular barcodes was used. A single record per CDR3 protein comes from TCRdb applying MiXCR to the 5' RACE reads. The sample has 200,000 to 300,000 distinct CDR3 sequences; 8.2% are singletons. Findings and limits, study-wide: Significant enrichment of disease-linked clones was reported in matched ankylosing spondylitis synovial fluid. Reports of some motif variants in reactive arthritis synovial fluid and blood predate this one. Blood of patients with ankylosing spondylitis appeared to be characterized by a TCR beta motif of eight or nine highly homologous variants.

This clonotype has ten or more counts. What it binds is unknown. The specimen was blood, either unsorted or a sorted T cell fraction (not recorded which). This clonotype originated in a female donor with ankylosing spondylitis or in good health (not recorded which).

CDR3 sequence (DNA): TGTGCCAGCAGCCCCTGGGGGGAGAGCTATGGCTACACCTTC. Encoded protein: CASSPWGESYGYTF. The chain links TRBV9 to TRBJ1-2, with D perhaps matching TRBD1 (5 bases). The V gene lost 4 bases and the J gene lost 4 bases, with 14 bases spanning the gap. From germline, CDR1 is SGDLS and CDR2 YYNGEE. The CDR3 spans 14 residues.